Presented here are 21 T cell receptor beta chains from one specimen sequenced in a study of blood T cell repertoires in COVID-19. Repertoires were generated with immunoSEQ multiplex PCR, while TCRdb's copy carries only in-frame clones and drops some. The profile shows about 190,000 clones, 86% of them singletons. Sequenced material: PBMCs or T cells enriched from blood (not recorded which). The receptors originated from a woman aged 30 to 39 who had recovered from COVID-19.

The J gene is TRBJ1-2, the V gene TRBV29-1; maybe TRBD1 (6 bases). Germline lookup yields CDR1 SQVTM and CDR2 ANQGSEA. Trimming removed 4 bases at V and 1 base at J, with 16 bases between. The CDR3 totals 15 residues. CDR3 DNA: TGCAGCGTTGGGTGGGGCAGGGGTATTAACTATGGCTACACCTTC. It encodes CSVGWGRGINYGYTF.

This clone was counted a few times. This chain connects TRBV3-1 (or the pseudogene TRBV3-2) to TRBJ1-1; D remains unclear. The CDR3 covers 12 residues. V dropped 8 bases and J dropped 4 bases, with 11 bases sitting between them. Germline values: CDR1 LGHDT, CDR2 YNNKEL (reference sequence). CDR3 sequence (DNA): TGTGCCAGCCGGGATGTTAGCACTGAAGCTTTCTTT. This translates into CASRDVSTEAFF.

This clone showed up just once. V gene TRBV5-1 combines with J gene TRBJ1-6, with D maybe TRBD1 (6 bases). The CDR3 has 12 residues. Germline CDR1 SGHRS, CDR2 YFSETQ. V gave up 4 bases and J gave up 14 bases, with 13 bases separating them. CDR3 coding DNA: TGCGCCAGCAGCCTGGACAGCCGAGCCCTCCACTTT. Translation: CASSLDSRALHF. The variable domain in full, completed from reference TRBV5-1 and TRBJ1-6, reads KAGVTQTPRYLIKTRGQQVTLSCSPISGHRSVSWYQQTPGQGLQFLFEYFSETQRNKGNFPGRFSGRQFSNSRSEMNVSTLELGDSALYLCASSLDSRALHFGNGTRLTVT.

The rearrangement uses TRBV7-2 and TRBJ2-7; 7 positions agree with TRBD1. This CDR3 comprises 14 residues. Per germline, CDR1 SGHTA and CDR2 FQGNSA. The J segment lost 7 bases and the V segment lost 5 bases, leaving 11 bases of the junction unmatched. Here the CDR3 reads CASSTIQGTGEQYF. DNA for the CDR3: TGTGCCAGCAGCACTATACAGGGGACGGGGGAGCAGTACTTC.

The rearrangement joins TRBV10-3 to TRBJ2-4; 7 bases fit TRBD1. Trimming removed 6 bases from V and 0 bases from J; junction bases left unmatched: 5. The CDR3 runs 15 residues. Germline V gene data show CDR1 as ENHRY and CDR2 as SYGVKD. The CDR3 protein is CAIRRQGAAKNIQYF. The CDR3 bases are TGTGCCATCAGGAGACAGGGAGCAGCCAAAAACATTCAGTACTTC.

V is TRBV2 and J is TRBJ1-1, with unresolved D. This CDR3 is 13 amino acids long. V shed 0 bases and J shed 6 bases, with 8 bases lying between them. Germline CDR1 is SNHLY and CDR2 is FYNNEI. In DNA form, the CDR3 reads TGTGCCAGCAGTGAAGCTGTTCGTCCTGAAGCTTTCTTT. Translated, it gives CASSEAVRPEAFF.

The chain combines TRBV5-5 with TRBJ1-2; 7 bases are a match to TRBD1. V lost 0 bases and J lost 2; bases outside the gene matches: 4. There are 15 residues in the CDR3. CDR1 SGHKS and CDR2 YYEKEE come from the germline V gene (reference sequence). The CDR3 DNA reads as TGTGCCAGCAGCTTGGACAGGGGACCAAACTATGGCTACACCTTC. The encoded protein is CASSLDRGPNYGYTF.

V and J are TRBV28 and TRBJ2-2; 8 nucleotides agree with TRBD2. Germline CDR1 MDHEN, CDR2 SYDVKM. The CDR3 totals 18 residues. After removal of 5 bases from V and 1 base from J, the junction contained 12 bases not matched to a gene. CDR3 sequence reads: CASSTPRGGRWNTGELFF. CDR3 in DNA: TGTGCCAGCAGTACCCCCCGCGGCGGGAGGTGGAACACCGGGGAGCTGTTTTTT. The whole variable domain, filled in from reference TRBV28 and TRBJ2-2, reads DVKVTQSSRYLVKRTGEKVFLECVQDMDHENMFWYRQDPGLGLRLIYFSYDVKMKEKGDIPEGYSVSREKKERFSLILESASTNQTSMYLCASSTPRGGRWNTGELFFGEGSRLTVL.

The chain recombines TRBV28 with TRBJ1-2, with 7 bases lining up with TRBD1. V lost 3 bases and J lost 6; bases outside the gene matches: 7. Per germline, CDR1 MDHEN and CDR2 SYDVKM. The CDR3 contains 14 residues. This chain's CDR3 is CASSFRDRVHGYTF. Here the CDR3 DNA reads TGTGCCAGCAGTTTTCGGGACAGAGTCCATGGCTACACCTTC.

This chain connects TRBV5-4 to TRBJ1-2; D is ambiguous. The CDR3 is 13 amino acids. Germline values: CDR1 SGHNT, CDR2 YYREEE (reference sequence). V was cut by 0 bases and J by 4 bases, with 7 bases left in between. The chain's CDR3 is CASSLAAGYGYTF. The CDR3 DNA reads TGTGCCAGCAGCTTGGCGGCGGGCTATGGCTACACCTTC.

The chain has TRBV6-5 and TRBJ2-1; D may be TRBD1 (5 bases). The germline gives CDR1 MNHEY, CDR2 SVGAGI. Trimming left V 5 bases short and J 5 bases short, with 16 bases between. The CDR3 runs 15 residues. Here the CDR3 reads CASSPLSRDHNEQFF. CDR3 coding DNA: TGTGCCAGCAGTCCCCTTTCCAGGGATCACAATGAGCAGTTCTTC.

The V call is TRBV11-1, the J call TRBJ2-7, with no clear D. Trimming left V 3 bases short and J 2 bases short, with 17 bases between. The CDR3 is 16 amino acids. Germline V gene data show CDR1 as SGHAT and CDR2 as FQDESV (reference sequence). CDR3 sequence (DNA): TGTGCCAGCAGCTTGACCTCCTCCGGGTCCCCCTACGAGCAGTACTTC. The encoded protein is CASSLTSSGSPYEQYF.

V and J are TRBV27 and TRBJ1-2; D may be TRBD1 (5 bases). The germline V gene encodes CDR1 MNHEY and CDR2 SMNVEV (reference sequence). V lost 3 bases and J 11 bases, leaving 13 bases between the germline ends. The CDR3 covers 12 residues. The DNA for the CDR3 is TGTGCCAGCAGTTTGCGGGGGATGGAGTACACCTTC. This gives the protein CASSLRGMEYTF.

The J gene is TRBJ1-1, the V gene TRBV2, with D possibly matching TRBD1 (5 bases). Per the germline V gene, CDR1 is SNHLY and CDR2 is FYNNEI. Deletions cut 2 bases from V and 3 bases from J, with 16 bases between. The CDR3 runs 16 residues. CDR3 protein: CASSEFLGGSDTEAFF. The CDR3 nucleotides read TGTGCCAGCAGTGAATTTTTGGGGGGGTCGGACACTGAAGCTTTCTTT.

The chain has TRBV7-8 and TRBJ2-7; possible D gene TRBD2, 5 bases. V lost 3 bases to trimming and J lost 2 bases, with 11 bases between them. This CDR3 is 14 amino acids long. The germline gives CDR1 SGHVS, CDR2 FQNEAQ. In DNA, the CDR3 is TGTGCCAGCAGCTTCGGGCCAGCGGCCTACGAGCAGTACTTC. The encoded protein is CASSFGPAAYEQYF.

Comments on this clone: Other nucleotide sequences from this sample produce the same CDR3. The V call is TRBV9, the J call TRBJ1-1; TRBD1 is a possible D gene (5 bases). Trimming shortened V by 2 bases and J by 1 base, and 6 bases separated the two germline ends. Per the germline V gene, CDR1 is SGDLS and CDR2 is YYNGEE. The CDR3 consists of 13 residues. CDR3 region: CASSVQGNTEAFF. In DNA form, the CDR3 reads TGTGCCAGCAGCGTTCAGGGGAACACTGAAGCTTTCTTT.

This sequence joins TRBV9 and TRBJ2-1; tentative D call: TRBD1 (6 bases). V was trimmed by 0 bases and J by 7 bases, leaving 14 bases between them. CDR3 length: 15 amino acids. Germline V gives CDR1 SGDLS, CDR2 YYNGEE. For the CDR3, the DNA is TGTGCCAGCAGCGTAGCCCCAGGGGTTCGGAATGAGCAGTTCTTC. It translates to CASSVAPGVRNEQFF.

This chain uses TRBV30 with TRBJ1-1; TRBD1 is a possible D gene (6 bases). The CDR3 has 13 amino acids. V was clipped by 2 bases and J by 1 base, with 8 bases between them. CDR1 GTSNPN and CDR2 SVGIG come from the germline V gene (reference sequence). CDR3 in DNA: TGTGCCTGGAGTCAGGGACAGAACACTGAAGCTTTCTTT. Amino acids: CAWSQGQNTEAFF.

This sequence joins TRBV3-1 (or the pseudogene TRBV3-2) and TRBJ1-4, with TRBD1 identical over 9 bases. After removal of 2 bases from V and 7 bases from J, the junction contained 11 bases not matched to a gene. The CDR3 runs 17 residues. The germline V gene has CDR1 LGHDT and CDR2 YNNKEL (reference sequence). The CDR3 sequence: CASSQLPVGQGSEKLFF. The CDR3 nucleotides read TGTGCCAGCAGCCAATTACCAGTGGGACAGGGTTCTGAAAAACTGTTTTTT.

V gene TRBV28 combines with J gene TRBJ2-7; 11 bases are shared with TRBD2. Germline V lookup: CDR1 MDHEN, CDR2 SYDVKM. CDR3 length: 14 amino acids. J was trimmed by 4 bases and V by 5 bases; bases with no gene match: 4. CDR3 nucleotides: TGTGCCAGCAGTCAGGGACTAGCGGAATACGAGCAGTACTTC. It encodes CASSQGLAEYEQYF.

The chain joins TRBV2 to TRBJ2-3, with TRBD2 matching over 9 bases. CDR1 is SNHLY and CDR2 is FYNNEI in the germline V gene. The CDR3 has 19 amino acids. V trimming: 2 bases; J trimming: 3 bases; junction bases outside the gene matches: 15. CDR3 sequence reads: CASSEIGKIAGELTDTQYF. In nucleotides, the CDR3 is TGTGCCAGCAGTGAAATCGGCAAGATAGCGGGAGAGCTGACAGATACGCAGTATTTT.